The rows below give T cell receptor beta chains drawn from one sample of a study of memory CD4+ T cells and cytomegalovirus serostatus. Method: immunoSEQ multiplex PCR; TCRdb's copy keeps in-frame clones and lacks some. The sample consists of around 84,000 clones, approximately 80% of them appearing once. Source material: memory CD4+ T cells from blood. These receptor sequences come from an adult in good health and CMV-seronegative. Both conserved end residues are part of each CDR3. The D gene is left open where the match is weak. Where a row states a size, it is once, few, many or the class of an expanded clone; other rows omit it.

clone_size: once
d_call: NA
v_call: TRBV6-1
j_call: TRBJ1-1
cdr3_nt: TGTGCCAGCAGAGATAAACGAGGGACGGGAACTGAAGCTTTCTTT
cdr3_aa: CASRDKRGTGTEAFF

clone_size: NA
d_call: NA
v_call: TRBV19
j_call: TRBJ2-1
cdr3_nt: NA
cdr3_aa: CASTSDRDSYNEQFF

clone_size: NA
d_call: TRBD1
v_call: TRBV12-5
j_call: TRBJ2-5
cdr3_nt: TGTGCTAGTGGTCCGGACAGGGGTGAGACCCAGTACTTC
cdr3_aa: CASGPDRGETQYF

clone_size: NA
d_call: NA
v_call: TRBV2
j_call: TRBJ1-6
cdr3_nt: TGTGCCAGCAAAGGCAGGGCGAATAATTCACCCCTCCACTTT
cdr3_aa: CASKGRANNSPLHF

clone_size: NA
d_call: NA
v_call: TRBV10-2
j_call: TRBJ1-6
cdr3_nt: TGCGCCAGCAGTGACAGAACCTCAAATTCACCCCTCCACTTT
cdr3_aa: CASSDRTSNSPLHF

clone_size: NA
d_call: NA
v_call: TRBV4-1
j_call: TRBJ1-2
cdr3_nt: TGCGCCAGCAGCCAGATAGACAGGTTTAACTATGGCTACACCTTC
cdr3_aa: CASSQIDRFNYGYTF

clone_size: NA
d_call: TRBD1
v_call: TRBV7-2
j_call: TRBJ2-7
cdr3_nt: TGTGCCAGCAGCCCAGACAGGGGGTCCAACGAGCAGTACTTC
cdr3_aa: CASSPDRGSNEQYF

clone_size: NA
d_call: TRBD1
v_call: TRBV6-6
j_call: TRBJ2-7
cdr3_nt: TGTGCCAGTGGGACAGGGGGGCTCTACGAGCAGTACTTC
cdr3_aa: CASGTGGLYEQYF

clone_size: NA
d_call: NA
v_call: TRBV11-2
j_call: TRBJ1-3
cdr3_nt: TGTGCCAGCAGCGAGGGACGGGTCTCTGGAAACACCATATATTTT
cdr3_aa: CASSEGRVSGNTIYF

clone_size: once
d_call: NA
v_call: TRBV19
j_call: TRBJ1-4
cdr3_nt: TGTGCCAGTAGTGACAATAACCTTAATGAAAAACTGTTTTTT
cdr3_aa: CASSDNNLNEKLFF

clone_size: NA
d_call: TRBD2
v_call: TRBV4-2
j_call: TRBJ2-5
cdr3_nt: TGTGCCAGCAGCCAAGCGGGGGGGCAAGAGACCCAGTACTTC
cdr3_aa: CASSQAGGQETQYF

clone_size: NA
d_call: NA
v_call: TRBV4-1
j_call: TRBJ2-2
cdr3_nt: TGCGCCAGCAGCCAAGATTCGGAGCGGACGAACACCGGGGAGCTGTTTTTT
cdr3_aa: CASSQDSERTNTGELFF

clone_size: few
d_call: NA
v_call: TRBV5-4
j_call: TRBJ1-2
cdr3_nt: TGTGCCAGCAGCTTGGCCGGGATGCGAGGGTCTAACTATGGCTACACCTTC
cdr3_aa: CASSLAGMRGSNYGYTF

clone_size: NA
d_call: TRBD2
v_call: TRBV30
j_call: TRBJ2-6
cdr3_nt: TGTGCCTGGAGTCCAGAGGGAGGGCTTGGGGCCAACGTCCTGACTTTC
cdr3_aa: CAWSPEGGLGANVLTF

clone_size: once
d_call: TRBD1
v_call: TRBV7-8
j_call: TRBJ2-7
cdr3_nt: TGTGCCAGCAGCTTATGGACAGGGAGCTCCTACGAGCAGTACTTC
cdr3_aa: CASSLWTGSSYEQYF

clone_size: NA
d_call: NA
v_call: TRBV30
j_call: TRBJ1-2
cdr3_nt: TGTGCCCACGTGCGCGACAGACGATACTATGGCTACACCTTC
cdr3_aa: CAHVRDRRYYGYTF

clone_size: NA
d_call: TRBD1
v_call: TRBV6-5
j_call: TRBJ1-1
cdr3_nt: TGTGCCAGCAGTTACGGTCTAGGGGGCCTCACTGAAGCTTTCTTT
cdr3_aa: CASSYGLGGLTEAFF

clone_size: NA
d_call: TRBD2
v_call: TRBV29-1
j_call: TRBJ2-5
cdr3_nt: TGCAGCGTTGATGGCGGGGGGTCACCAGAGACCCAGTACTTC
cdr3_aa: CSVDGGGSPETQYF

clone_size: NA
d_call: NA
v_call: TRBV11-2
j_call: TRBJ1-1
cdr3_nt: TGTGCCAGCAGCTTGAGAGGGGCCACTATCACTGAAGCTTTCTTT
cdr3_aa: CASSLRGATITEAFF

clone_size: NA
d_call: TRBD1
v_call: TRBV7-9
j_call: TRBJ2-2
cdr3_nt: TGTGCCAGCAGCCTGGGACAGGGAAACACCGGGGAGCTGTTTTTT
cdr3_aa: CASSLGQGNTGELFF

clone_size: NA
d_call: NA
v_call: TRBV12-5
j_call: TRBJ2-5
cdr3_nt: TGTGCTAGTGGTTCCGGCGTGGAGGGAGAGACCCAGTACTTC
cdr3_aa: CASGSGVEGETQYF

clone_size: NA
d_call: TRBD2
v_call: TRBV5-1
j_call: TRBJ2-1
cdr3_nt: TGCGCCAGCAGCTTGGTCCGCGGGGGGGTCAATGAGCAGTTCTTC
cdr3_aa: CASSLVRGGVNEQFF

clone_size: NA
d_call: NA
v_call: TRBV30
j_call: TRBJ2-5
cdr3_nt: TGTGCCTGGAGTGTCCGCCGGGACCCCCGTCTCAGAGAGACCCAGTACTTC
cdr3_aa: CAWSVRRDPRLRETQYF

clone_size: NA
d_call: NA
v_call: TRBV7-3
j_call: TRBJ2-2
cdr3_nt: TGTGCCAGCAGCTTAATGGGAGGGGAGCTGTTTTTT
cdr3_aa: CASSLMGGELFF

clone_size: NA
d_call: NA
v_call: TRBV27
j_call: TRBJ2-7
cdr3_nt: TGTGCCAGCAGTTTGCAGTTTACCTCCTACGAGCAGTACTTC
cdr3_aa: CASSLQFTSYEQYF

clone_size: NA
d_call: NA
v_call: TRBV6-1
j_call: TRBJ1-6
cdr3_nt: TGTGCCAGCAGTGAATCTTATCGTAATTCACCCCTCCACTTT
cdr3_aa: CASSESYRNSPLHF

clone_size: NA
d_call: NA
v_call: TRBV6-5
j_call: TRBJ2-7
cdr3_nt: TGTGCCAGCAGTTACAGCACGGGACACTCCTACGAGCAGTACTTC
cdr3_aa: CASSYSTGHSYEQYF

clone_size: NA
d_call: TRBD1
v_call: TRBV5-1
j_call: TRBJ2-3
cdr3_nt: TGCGCCAGCAGCCTCTCGGGACAGCCCACAGATACGCAGTATTTT
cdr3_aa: CASSLSGQPTDTQYF

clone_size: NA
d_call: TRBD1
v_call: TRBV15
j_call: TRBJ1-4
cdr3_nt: TGTGCCACCAGCAAAGGACAGGGGGTCGGAGGCACTAATGAAAAACTGTTTTTT
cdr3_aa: CATSKGQGVGGTNEKLFF